The source of this TCR beta chain is a study of blood T cell repertoires in COVID-19. Study-wide background: Samples came from the United States, Italy and Spain, spanning acute and convalescent COVID-19. PBMCs, B-cell-depleted T cells, or T cells provided the cDNA or gDNA that made up the material.

Trimming left V 4 bases short and J 5 bases short, with 17 bases between. This CDR3 spans 15 amino acids. Germline V gene data show CDR1 as LGHNA and CDR2 as YSLEER. Authors' analysis steps: Reference gene primer amplification gave nucleated cell count estimates. Assay used: immunoSEQ multiplex PCR; TCRdb lists only in-frame clones, some missing. V and J calls and clone size follow that table, whereas D and trimming were derived from the DNA. The sample includes around 230,000 clones, roughly 84% of them seen just once. The source is a middle-aged man who had recovered from COVID-19. The specimen sequenced was peripheral blood. The chain uses TRBV4-3 and TRBJ2-5; weak D call: TRBD2 (5 bases). CDR3 coding DNA: TGCGCCAGCAGCCCAGCCAGAGGGTCTGCGGAGACCCAGTACTTC. Translation gives CASSPARGSAETQYF.